This T cell receptor beta chain was identified in a study of technical replicates of blood from a handful of donors. The assay was immunoSEQ multiplex PCR, and TCRdb's table has in-frame clones only and misses some. The sample carries under 95,000 clones, roughly 94% recorded once. The germline V gene encodes CDR1 MNHEY and CDR2 SMNVEV (reference sequence). The CDR3 spans 15 residues. V lost 5 bases to trimming and J lost 8 bases, with 19 bases between them. The sample was T cells isolated from PBMCs. The receptor was derived from a human donor in good health. The chain employs TRBV27 and TRBJ2-1; D may be TRBD2 (6 bases). The CDR3 sequence is CASSEDRDLGYEQFF. The DNA for the CDR3 is TGTGCCAGCAGTGAAGATCGGGACTTGGGGTATGAGCAGTTCTTC.